The 19 T cell receptor beta chains listed next were all sequenced from one sample in a study of control samples from healthy donors and cancer patients. Produced via immunoSEQ multiplex PCR; TCRdb's table is partial and in-frame only. The sample yields around 150,000 clones, about 94% seen once. Sequenced sample: blood. The origin of the receptors is a woman in her 40s in good health.

The chain has TRBV5-8 and TRBJ1-5; 9 bases agree with TRBD1. With V trimmed by 4 bases and J by 5 bases, 4 bases remained unmatched. Germline lookup yields CDR1 SGHTS and CDR2 YDEGEE. The CDR3 is 14 amino acids. CDR3 residues: CASSGDRVDQPQHF. The CDR3 coding sequence is TGTGCCAGCAGCGGGGACAGGGTAGATCAGCCCCAGCATTTT.

The chain has TRBV10-3 and TRBJ2-5; unclear D gene. Trimming removed 2 bases at V and 0 bases at J, with 13 bases between. Germline CDR1 is ENHRY and CDR2 is SYGVKD. This CDR3 comprises 16 residues. The CDR3 nucleotides read TGTGCCATCAGTGAGGTGCAGAACCTGTACCAAGAGACCCAGTACTTC. Its translation is CAISEVQNLYQETQYF.

This chain joins TRBV4-3 and TRBJ1-1; D remains unclear. This CDR3 has 13 amino acids. Germline V lookup: CDR1 LGHNA, CDR2 YSLEER. Trimming removed 0 bases at V and 4 bases at J, with 6 bases between. The CDR3: CASSQDIRTEAFF. CDR3 bases: TGCGCCAGCAGCCAAGATATCCGCACTGAAGCTTTCTTT.

The chain carries TRBV12-5 and TRBJ1-1; D gene uncertain. The CDR3 has 15 residues. Germline CDR1 LGHNT, CDR2 FRNRAP. With 0 bases removed from V and 4 bases from J, the gap between germline ends came to 12 bases. The CDR3 bases are TGTGCTAGTGGTTTGGTACTAGGTCTCGGCACTGAAGCTTTCTTT. Encoded protein: CASGLVLGLGTEAFF.

Here the CDR3 DNA reads TGTGCCAGCAGTTATTTGCCGGGGTCACCCCTCCACTTT. This gives the protein CASSYLPGSPLHF. The V and J genes are TRBV6-6 and TRBJ1-6; D is uncertain. CDR3 size: 13 residues. V lost 3 bases to trimming and J lost 10 bases, with 10 bases between them. Germline CDR1 reads MNHNY; CDR2 reads SVGAGI (reference sequence).

The chain has TRBV6-5 and TRBJ1-4; D is possibly TRBD1 (5 bases). V was cut by 2 bases and J by 7 bases, with 11 bases left in between. CDR3 length: 14 residues. CDR1 and CDR2 from the germline V gene are MNHEY and SVGAGI. CDR3 amino acids: CASSYGQGSEKLFF. Written as DNA, the CDR3 is TGTGCCAGCAGTTACGGGCAGGGAAGTGAAAAACTGTTTTTT.

The rearrangement links TRBV12-3 or TRBV12-4 to TRBJ2-2, with D hard to call. The CDR3 is 12 amino acids. V was pared by 2 bases and J by 7 bases, with 5 bases between. The CDR3 nucleotides are TGTGCCAGCAGTTTATCAGGCGGGGAGCTGTTTTTT. Translating it yields CASSLSGGELFF.

The chain recombines TRBV19 with TRBJ2-4; D is unclear. Germline V lookup: CDR1 LNHDA, CDR2 SQIVND (reference sequence). Trimming left V 0 bases short and J 8 bases short, with 2 bases between. The CDR3 sequence is 11 residues long. DNA for the CDR3: TGTGCCAGTAGTATAGAGGACATTCAGTACTTC. Translation gives CASSIEDIQYF.

The gene calls are TRBV7-2 and TRBJ2-3, with 15 positions matching TRBD2. The ends lost 0 bases at V and 2 bases at J; junction bases unmatched: 6. This CDR3 has 19 amino acids. CDR1 and CDR2 from the germline V gene are SGHTA and FQGNSA. This CDR3 reads CASSLARGLAGGPTDTQYF. As DNA, the CDR3 is TGTGCCAGCAGCTTAGCGCGAGGACTAGCGGGGGGGCCCACAGATACGCAGTATTTT.

The gene calls are TRBV6-6 and TRBJ1-2, with no clear D. Germline CDR1 MNHNY, CDR2 SVGAGI (reference sequence). The V end lost 7 bases, the J end lost 2 bases, and 11 bases lay between the germline ends. The CDR3 is 13 amino acids. The CDR3 spells CASTSMGNYGYTF. CDR3 DNA: TGTGCCAGCACGTCGATGGGAAACTATGGCTACACCTTC.

The sample holds one count of this clone. The chain joins TRBV6-5 to TRBJ1-2, with 8 bases fitting TRBD1. CDR1 is MNHEY and CDR2 is SVGAGI in the germline V gene. With V trimmed by 6 bases and J by 4 bases, 10 bases remained unmatched. This CDR3 has 15 amino acids. This CDR3 reads CASSFGQGGSYGYTF. The CDR3 DNA follows: TGTGCCAGCAGCTTCGGACAGGGCGGTAGCTATGGCTACACCTTC.

This clone was recorded only once. The V call is TRBV9, the J call TRBJ2-3; 10 bases align to TRBD2. The CDR3 covers 16 residues. CDR1 is SGDLS, CDR2 YYNGEE, per germline. After removal of 0 bases from V and 2 bases from J, the junction contained 3 bases not matched to a gene. DNA for the CDR3: TGTGCCAGCAGCGTAGGAGCGGGGGGGAACACAGATACGCAGTATTTT. Residues: CASSVGAGGNTDTQYF.

The rearrangement joins TRBV2 to TRBJ1-4, with D possibly matching TRBD1 (6 bases). Trimming stripped 4 bases from V and 8 bases from J, with 11 bases between. Germline CDR1 and CDR2: SNHLY and FYNNEI. This CDR3 spans 13 amino acids. The CDR3, as DNA: TGTGCCAGCAGTGTTGGGGGCGAAGAAAAACTGTTTTTT. Its translation is CASSVGGEEKLFF.

This chain joins TRBV29-1 and TRBJ1-2; unclear D gene. Germline lookup yields CDR1 SQVTM and CDR2 ANQGSEA. The length of the CDR3 is 15 residues. Trimming removed 0 bases at V and 2 bases at J, with 13 bases between. CDR3 coding DNA: TGCAGCGTTGAAGATATTCCTCCAGCGAACTATGGCTACACCTTC. This encodes CSVEDIPPANYGYTF.

The V gene is TRBV11-2, the J gene TRBJ1-4, with D perhaps TRBD1 (6 bases). V lost 2 bases to trimming and J lost 1 base, with 14 bases between them. Germline V gives CDR1 SGHAT, CDR2 FQNNGV. This CDR3 contains 17 residues. CDR3 in amino acids: CASSLRGTFGTNEKLFF. In DNA, the CDR3 is TGTGCCAGCAGCTTAAGGGGGACTTTCGGAACTAATGAAAAACTGTTTTTT.

CDR3 sequence: CASSPSGRDTGELFF. DNA of the CDR3: TGCGCCAGCAGCCCGAGCGGGAGAGACACCGGGGAGCTGTTTTTT. J is TRBJ2-2 and V is TRBV5-1, with 8 bases lining up with TRBD2. Trimming took 4 bases from V and 3 from J; bases not matched to a gene: 5. CDR1 is SGHRS and CDR2 is YFSETQ in the germline V gene. The CDR3 covers 15 residues.

The chain carries TRBV7-9 and TRBJ2-3, with D maybe TRBD2 (5 bases). V was pared by 0 bases and J by 0 bases, with 7 bases between. The CDR3 is 15 residues long. Per germline, CDR1 SEHNR and CDR2 FQNEAQ (reference sequence). CDR3 protein: CASSLASGSTDTQYF. Written as DNA, the CDR3 is TGTGCCAGCAGCTTAGCCAGCGGAAGCACAGATACGCAGTATTTT.

The chain has TRBV7-2 and TRBJ2-5; D is unresolved. V was pared by 0 bases and J by 4 bases, with 12 bases between. Looked up from germline, CDR1 is SGHTA and CDR2 is FQGNSA. This CDR3 spans 15 amino acids. The CDR3 loop reads CASSLAGGYGETQYF. CDR3 DNA: TGTGCCAGCAGCTTAGCGGGTGGTTACGGAGAGACCCAGTACTTC.

This chain joins TRBV5-1 and TRBJ2-7; D perhaps matches TRBD1 (6 bases). Germline values: CDR1 SGHRS, CDR2 YFSETQ. The V end lost 0 bases, the J end lost 7 bases, and 11 bases lay between the germline ends. The CDR3 contains 13 residues. For the CDR3, the DNA is TGCGCCAGCAGCTTGGAATACAGGGCGGAGCAGTACTTC. Translated, it gives CASSLEYRAEQYF.